The 30 T cell receptor beta chains reported below all come from one sample, sequenced in a study of graft-versus-host responses after intestinal transplantation. These receptors have no known antigen. The protocol was immunoSEQ multiplex PCR, while the TCRdb copy is restricted to in-frame clones and leaves out a portion. The sample includes 55,000 to 75,000 clones, 75% to 90% of them seen just once. Sequences were derived from unstimulated CD4+ T cells sorted from spleen or lymph node cells, sampled before transplant. The receptors derive from a human donor who was the organ donor for an intestinal transplant.

V is TRBV5-1 and J is TRBJ1-4, with D maybe TRBD1 (5 bases). Germline assignment: CDR1 SGHRS and CDR2 YFSETQ. The CDR3 runs 14 residues. V dropped 4 bases and J dropped 5 bases, with 12 bases sitting between them. In nucleotides, the CDR3 is TGCGCCAGCAGCCTGGGTGACAGAAATGAAAAACTGTTTTTT. It yields the protein CASSLGDRNEKLFF.

The rearrangement links TRBV5-3 to TRBJ1-2; 7 bases fit TRBD1. TRBV5-3 qualifies as an ORF whose function is uncertain. This CDR3 contains 15 residues. The ends lost 5 bases at V and 8 bases at J; junction bases unmatched: 15. The CDR3 sequence: CARRYRDSHRVGYTF. Written as DNA, the CDR3 is TGTGCCAGAAGATATCGGGACAGCCACCGGGTAGGCTACACCTTC.

The rearrangement joins TRBV28 to TRBJ1-2; weak D call: TRBD1 (6 bases). V was pared by 8 bases and J by 4 bases, with 20 bases between. In germline, CDR1 is MDHEN, CDR2 SYDVKM. The CDR3 is made up of 15 amino acids. CDR3 sequence: CASQGRDTVLYGYTF. CDR3 bases: TGTGCCAGCCAGGGGAGAGACACAGTCCTCTATGGCTACACCTTC.

As regards this clone: Other DNA sequences of this sample code for an identical CDR3. The chain links TRBV19 to TRBJ1-1, with TRBD1 identical over 9 bases. CDR1 is LNHDA and CDR2 is SQIVND in the germline V gene (reference sequence). The V and J ends lost 4 bases and 4 bases, in that order; junction bases with no gene match: 1. This CDR3 spans 13 amino acids. CDR3 residues: CASSTQGATEAFF. CDR3 bases: TGTGCCAGTAGTACACAGGGGGCCACTGAAGCTTTCTTT.

The V gene is TRBV11-1, the J gene TRBJ1-1, with D perhaps TRBD1 (6 bases). From germline, CDR1 is SGHAT and CDR2 FQDESV (reference sequence). CDR3 length equals 14 residues. Trimming left V 8 bases short and J 5 bases short, with 18 bases between. The CDR3 loop reads CASGSWTAGTEAFF. The CDR3 nucleotides read TGTGCCAGCGGAAGCTGGACAGCCGGAACTGAAGCTTTCTTT.

The V call is TRBV19, the J call TRBJ2-5, with 12 bases that match TRBD2. This CDR3 has 17 amino acids. Germline V CDR1 and CDR2: LNHDA, SQIVND (reference sequence). V shed 4 bases, J shed 5 bases, and the junction held 11 bases outside the gene matches. The CDR3 region is CASSTSGLAGRLETQYF. The DNA for the CDR3 is TGTGCCAGTAGTACTAGTGGACTAGCGGGGCGGTTGGAGACCCAGTACTTC.

This clone was found once. The chain combines TRBV7-2 with TRBJ2-3; perhaps TRBD2 as D (7 bases). V lost 6 bases and J 2 bases, leaving 21 bases between the germline ends. The CDR3 covers 17 residues. Germline-derived CDR1 and CDR2 are SGHTA and FQGNSA. The CDR3 DNA follows: TGTGCCAGCAGTTCGCTCCCGGGGGGCGGAACCACAGATACGCAGTATTTT. Its translation is CASSSLPGGGTTDTQYF.

The chain has TRBV25-1 and TRBJ1-3; 10 bases line up with TRBD1. This CDR3 region has 16 residues. With 2 bases clipped from V and 3 bases from J, the junction kept 4 bases outside the gene matches. Germline CDR1 and CDR2: MGHDK and SYGVNS. The CDR3 region has the DNA TGTGCCAGCAGTGAACCCCGGACAGGGGGTGGAAACACCATATATTTT. Translating gives CASSEPRTGGGNTIYF.

The chain employs TRBV28 and TRBJ1-2, with D tentatively TRBD1 (5 bases). Germline V lookup: CDR1 MDHEN, CDR2 SYDVKM. Trimming removed 3 bases at V and 8 bases at J, with 10 bases between. The CDR3 totals 12 residues. The DNA of the CDR3 is TGTGCCAGCAGTTTCTGGGGGGGAGGCTACACCTTC. Protein: CASSFWGGGYTF.

In this sample, this clone turned up once. The chain links TRBV10-3 to TRBJ1-6; TRBD1 might be the D (6 bases). Looked up from germline, CDR1 is ENHRY and CDR2 is SYGVKD. Trimming removed 2 bases at V and 4 bases at J, with 6 bases between. The CDR3 contains 14 residues. The CDR3 coding sequence is TGTGCCATCAGTGAGGGACAGTATAATTCACCCCTCCACTTT. Protein product: CAISEGQYNSPLHF.

This clone was recorded once. The chain uses TRBV6-4 and TRBJ1-2; 11 nucleotides match TRBD1. Germline loops: CDR1 MRHNA, CDR2 SNTAGT. With V trimmed by 10 bases and J by 3 bases, 7 bases remained unmatched. This CDR3 contains 14 residues. For the CDR3, the DNA is TGTGCCACCCGTTGGGGACAGGGGGACTATGGCTACACCTTC. Translating it yields CATRWGQGDYGYTF.

This clone was observed a handful of times. This rearrangement joins TRBV7-2 to TRBJ1-3; D is perhaps TRBD1 (6 bases). The V end was cut by 5 bases, the J end by 0 bases, with 17 bases between. CDR3 length equals 17 residues. Per germline, CDR1 SGHTA and CDR2 FQGNSA. DNA of the CDR3: TGTGCCAGCAGCCCGTATATCGACAGGTTCTCTGGAAACACCATATATTTT. Translating it yields CASSPYIDRFSGNTIYF.

The rearrangement joins TRBV27 to TRBJ2-1; 15 positions match TRBD2. Looked up from germline, CDR1 is MNHEY and CDR2 is SMNVEV (reference sequence). The CDR3 sequence is 19 residues long. V was pared by 2 bases and J by 7 bases, with 12 bases of the junction left unmatched. CDR3 region: CASSLEPPRTSGGGNEQFF. The CDR3 DNA reads as TGTGCCAGCAGTTTAGAACCTCCCCGGACTAGCGGGGGGGGGAATGAGCAGTTCTTC.

This chain links TRBV25-1 with TRBJ1-1; possible D gene TRBD1, 6 bases. V lost 5 bases and J lost 0, with 16 bases in between. Germline-derived CDR1 and CDR2 are MGHDK and SYGVNS. This CDR3 is 16 amino acids long. DNA for the CDR3: TGTGCCAGCAGTAAAAGGGGACAAGTCATGAACACTGAAGCTTTCTTT. It codes for CASSKRGQVMNTEAFF. Full variable domain (rest looked up from reference TRBV25-1 and TRBJ1-1): EADIYQTPRYLVIGTGKKITLECSQTMGHDKMYWYQQDPGMELHLIHYSYGVNSTEKGDLSSESTVSRIRTEHFPLTLESARPSHTSQYLCASSKRGQVMNTEAFFGQGTRLTVV.

CDR3 sequence reads: CASSQLALTGGMNTEAFF. The CDR3, as DNA: TGCGCCAGCAGCCAACTGGCGCTGACAGGAGGCATGAACACTGAAGCTTTCTTT. The V and J genes are TRBV4-1 and TRBJ1-1; a possible D gene is TRBD1 (6 bases). Trimming took 2 bases from V and 0 from J, leaving 19 bases between them. The CDR3 sequence is 18 residues long. Germline loops: CDR1 MGHRA, CDR2 YSYEKL.

This clone has only a few counts. The J gene is TRBJ1-5, the V gene TRBV6-5, with 10 bases aligning to TRBD1. The CDR3 is 16 amino acids. Unmatched junction bases numbered 9, after V lost 4 bases and J lost 6 bases. CDR1 and CDR2 from the germline V gene are MNHEY and SVGAGI. The CDR3 DNA reads TGTGCCAGCAGTTCGACCGGACAGGGGGATTCTCAGCCCCAGCATTTT. Translated, it gives CASSSTGQGDSQPQHF.

This clone has a handful of counts. The chain is built from TRBV5-1 and TRBJ1-6, with D perhaps TRBD1 (6 bases). Germline CDR1 SGHRS, CDR2 YFSETQ. This CDR3 spans 14 amino acids. Trimming stripped 0 bases from V and 8 bases from J, with 9 bases between. In DNA, the CDR3 is TGCGCCAGCAGCTTGGATCAGGGGTATTCACCCCTCCACTTT. Its protein is CASSLDQGYSPLHF.

The genes are TRBV28 and TRBJ2-4; 7 bases agree with TRBD1. V was clipped by 5 bases and J by 8 bases; unmatched bases: 6. The CDR3 has 13 residues. Germline V gene data show CDR1 as MDHEN and CDR2 as SYDVKM. CDR3 loop: CASSHGTDYIQYF. As DNA, the CDR3 is TGTGCCAGCAGTCACGGGACAGATTACATTCAGTACTTC.

This sequence joins TRBV30 and TRBJ2-3; TRBD2 is a possible D gene (6 bases). This CDR3 is 14 amino acids long. CDR1 and CDR2 (germline): GTSNPN, SVGIG (reference sequence). V gave up 2 bases and J gave up 6 bases, with 15 bases separating them. The CDR3 region has the DNA TGTGCCTGGAGTAAGGCAGGGAGGTGGGATACGCAGTATTTT. Translation gives CAWSKAGRWDTQYF.

This chain joins TRBV19 and TRBJ1-5; 9 bases are a match to TRBD1. This CDR3 has 16 residues. V lost 1 base, J lost 7 bases, and 8 bases stayed unmatched. Germline-derived CDR1 and CDR2 are LNHDA and SQIVND (reference sequence). As DNA, the CDR3 is TGTGCCAGTAGTATAGTAGCACAGGGGGCAAGGCAGCCCCAGCATTTT. Protein sequence: CASSIVAQGARQPQHF.

This chain connects TRBV18 to TRBJ1-5; 7 bases agree with TRBD1. J gave up 0 bases and V 5 bases, and 4 bases lay outside the gene matches. This CDR3 has 15 amino acids. CDR1 and CDR2 (germline): KGHSH, LQKENI. The CDR3 loop is CASSAGQYSNQPQHF. The DNA of the CDR3 is TGTGCCAGCTCAGCGGGACAGTATAGCAATCAGCCCCAGCATTTT. The full variable domain, its missing parts supplied by reference TRBV18 and TRBJ1-5, is NAGVMQNPRHLVRRRGQEARLRCSPMKGHSHVYWYRQLPEEGLKFMVYLQKENIIDESGMPKERFSAEFPKEGPSILRIQQVVRGDSAAYFCASSAGQYSNQPQHFGDGTRLSIL.

This clone has only a few counts. The chain couples TRBV19 to TRBJ2-1; D is uncertain. Germline V gives CDR1 LNHDA, CDR2 SQIVND (reference sequence). CDR3 length: 12 residues. The V end was cut by 5 bases, the J end by 6 bases, with 8 bases between. CDR3 region: CASSDSVNEQFF. The DNA of the CDR3 is TGTGCCAGTAGTGATTCGGTCAATGAGCAGTTCTTC.

The chain joins TRBV19 to TRBJ1-6; D is undetermined. The CDR3 has 11 residues. The germline V and J ends were trimmed by 4 bases and 17 bases, with 12 bases remaining between them. Germline V gene data show CDR1 as LNHDA and CDR2 as SQIVND (reference sequence). As DNA, the CDR3 is TGTGCCAGTAGTAGAGGCAATCGCGTCCACTTT. It translates to CASSRGNRVHF.

V usage is TRBV19 and J usage is TRBJ2-3; D possibly corresponds to TRBD1 (5 bases). CDR1 is LNHDA, CDR2 SQIVND, per germline (reference sequence). The germline V and J ends were trimmed by 1 base and 1 base, with 9 bases remaining between them. This CDR3 is 15 amino acids long. Here the CDR3 reads CASSIGLGGTDTQYF. For the CDR3, the DNA is TGTGCCAGTAGTATAGGTTTAGGGGGCACAGATACGCAGTATTTT. The complete variable domain, with remaining parts taken from reference TRBV19 and TRBJ2-3, reads DGGITQSPKYLFRKEGQNVTLSCEQNLNHDAMYWYRQDPGQGLRLIYYSQIVNDFQKGDIAEGYSVSREKKESFPLTVTSAQKNPTAFYLCASSIGLGGTDTQYFGPGTRLTVL.

The rearrangement joins TRBV15 to TRBJ1-1; D gene unclear. V lost 0 bases to trimming and J lost 0 bases, with 17 bases between them. This CDR3 contains 18 residues. Germline V gives CDR1 LNHNV, CDR2 YYDKDF (reference sequence). DNA of the CDR3: TGTGCCACCAGCAGAGATGGTCATTGGGCGCGGGTGAACACTGAAGCTTTCTTT. It encodes CATSRDGHWARVNTEAFF.

The chain employs TRBV11-2 and TRBJ1-3, with TRBD1 identical over 8 bases. Germline lookup yields CDR1 SGHAT and CDR2 FQNNGV. The CDR3 is 15 amino acids. Unmatched junction bases numbered 5, after V lost 5 bases and J lost 2 bases. This CDR3 is CASSPIQGAGNTIYF. DNA of the CDR3: TGTGCCAGCAGCCCGATACAGGGGGCTGGAAACACCATATATTTT.

This chain connects TRBV6-5 to TRBJ2-4, with 10 nucleotides matching TRBD1. The CDR3 totals 13 residues. With 6 bases clipped from V and 5 bases from J, the junction kept 1 base outside the gene matches. Germline lookup yields CDR1 MNHEY and CDR2 SVGAGI. CDR3 bases: TGTGCCAGCAGCGGGACAGGGGAAAACATTCAGTACTTC. Protein: CASSGTGENIQYF.

The chain joins TRBV13 to TRBJ2-1; D is uncertain. The germline V and J ends were trimmed by 0 bases and 0 bases, with 6 bases remaining between them. The germline V gene has CDR1 PRHDT and CDR2 FYEKMQ (reference sequence). The CDR3 length is 15 residues. CDR3 in amino acids: CASSLGVHSYNEQFF. The CDR3 DNA sequence: TGTGCCAGCAGCTTAGGGGTACACTCCTACAATGAGCAGTTCTTC.

This rearrangement joins TRBV2 to TRBJ2-2; unclear D gene. V lost 5 bases to trimming and J lost 0 bases, with 13 bases between them. Per germline, CDR1 SNHLY and CDR2 FYNNEI. CDR3 length: 16 amino acids. Written as DNA, the CDR3 is TGTGCCAGCAGTCGGGTGACCTCGGCGAACACCGGGGAGCTGTTTTTT. This sequence encodes CASSRVTSANTGELFF.

The CDR3: CASRKPGQGWNSPLHF. The DNA of the CDR3 is TGTGCCAGCAGGAAACCGGGACAGGGGTGGAATTCACCCCTCCACTTT. The gene calls are TRBV11-2 and TRBJ1-6; TRBD1 agrees at 10 bases. Germline V gene sequence: CDR1 SGHAT, CDR2 FQNNGV. V shed 6 bases and J 7 bases; nucleotides not matched to a gene: 9. The CDR3 sequence is 16 residues long.